The 6 T cell receptor beta chains below come from one sample, sequenced in a study of sequential checkpoint blockade in melanoma. Treatment denoted: randomized to nivolumab then ipilimumab (arm A) or the reverse (arm B). Libraries were prepared by immunoSEQ multiplex PCR; TCRdb keeps only in-frame clonotypes and omits some of them. This sample yields about 21,000 clones, of which 75% to 85% are seen a single time; 30% to 45% belongs to the top ten. The input for sequencing was CD8+ T cells sorted from blood (inferred from file names), taken from a patient given nivolumab and ipilimumab in sequence. The receptors here all came from a human donor with melanoma.

For the CDR3, the DNA is TGCAGCGTTACGGACTACAAAAATGAAAAACTGTTTTTT. This codes for CSVTDYKNEKLFF. The chain uses TRBV29-1 and TRBJ1-4; D not certain. The CDR3 is 13 amino acids. Per germline, CDR1 SQVTM and CDR2 ANQGSEA. V lost 5 bases and J lost 5, with 12 bases in between.

This chain joins TRBV5-6 and TRBJ1-1; a possible D gene is TRBD1 (6 bases). CDR3 length: 14 residues. Trimming stripped 0 bases from V and 6 bases from J, with 12 bases between. The germline V gene encodes CDR1 SGHDT and CDR2 YYEEEE. CDR3 nucleotides: TGTGCCAGCAGCTTGGGTACAGGGATGGCTGAAGCTTTCTTT. Protein: CASSLGTGMAEAFF.

The chain employs TRBV19 and TRBJ1-1; no clear D gene. The CDR3 extends over 15 amino acids. Germline CDR1 is LNHDA and CDR2 is SQIVND (reference sequence). With 6 bases removed from V and 3 bases from J, the gap between germline ends came to 17 bases. The CDR3 nucleotides read TGTGCCAGTAGCCCTGTTGGGAGGGCGGACACTGAAGCTTTCTTT. This sequence encodes CASSPVGRADTEAFF.

The chain has TRBV27 and TRBJ1-2; 7 positions agree with TRBD1. V was pared by 5 bases and J by 1 base, with 7 bases of the junction left unmatched. The CDR3 is 15 residues long. CDR1 is MNHEY and CDR2 is SMNVEV in the germline V gene (reference sequence). This CDR3 is CASSHRDRYNYGYTF. CDR3 DNA sequence: TGTGCCAGCAGTCACCGGGACAGATATAACTATGGCTACACCTTC.

V is TRBV5-4 and J is TRBJ2-7; D is perhaps TRBD1 (6 bases). Germline V lookup: CDR1 SGHNT, CDR2 YYREEE (reference sequence). The CDR3 runs to 14 residues. Trimming stripped 0 bases from V and 4 bases from J, with 11 bases between. This CDR3 reads CASSLGGDRYEQYF. DNA for the CDR3: TGTGCCAGCAGCTTGGGTGGAGACAGGTACGAGCAGTACTTC.

Only a few counts were recorded for this clone. The CDR3 sequence: CASSHRTRGYTF. The CDR3 coding sequence is TGTGCCAGCAGCCACCGGACACGCGGCTACACCTTC. The chain is built from TRBV6-5 and TRBJ1-2; D might be TRBD1 (5 bases). This CDR3 contains 12 residues. V was clipped by 6 bases and J by 8 bases, with 13 bases between them. Germline V gives CDR1 MNHEY, CDR2 SVGAGI.